This T cell receptor beta chain was captured by sequencing in a study of T cells in Graves' hyperthyroidism and ophthalmopathy. RNA transcripts were the template for amplifying TCR beta CDR3 regions. A set of HTBI primers served as the primers for a first-round RT-PCR of the TCR CDR3. Each CDR3 protein is one row after TCRdb ran MiXCR on the multiplex PCR reads. The sample holds around 300,000 distinct CDR3 sequences; approximately 15% are singletons and the top ten take roughly 7.7%. This clonotype was counted only a few times. This clonotype was obtained from a woman aged 40 to 50 with Graves' hyperthyroidism. The sequenced sample was blood.

The DNA for the CDR3 is TGTGCCAGCAGTTTATCCCTCCTAGCGGGAGGTTACAATGAGCAGTTCTTC. It encodes CASSLSLLAGGYNEQFF. The rearrangement links TRBV27 to TRBJ2-1; 11 bases fit TRBD2. The CDR3 has 17 amino acids. Germline-derived CDR1 and CDR2 are MNHEY and SMNVEV (reference sequence). V lost 0 bases, J lost 4 bases, and 5 bases stayed unmatched.